The clone carrying this T cell receptor beta chain appeared many times. Its matching antigen is unknown. Assay used: immunoSEQ multiplex PCR; TCRdb lists only in-frame clones, some missing. The profile covers more than 40,000 clones, none occurring a single time. The data are from a study of T cells after posttransplantation cyclophosphamide. Study observations and caveats: After PTCy, TRB diversity resembled that of CNI/methotrexate controls. Donor-recipient repertoire similarity was low at 1-2 months, rising over year one.

V dropped 7 bases and J dropped 4 bases, with 7 bases sitting between them. Germline CDR1 MNHEY, CDR2 SVGAGI. CDR3 length equals 11 residues. J is TRBJ1-1 and V is TRBV6-5; D gene ambiguous. What was sequenced was PBMCs. The origin of this receptor is a man between 35 and 55 years old in good health, CMV-negative, and a related stem cell transplant donor. The CDR3 nucleotides read TGTGCCAGCACGGGTGGCACTGAAGCTTTCTTT. Amino acids: CASTGGTEAFF.